The rows below give T cell receptor beta chains drawn from one sample of a study of T cell responses to AZD1222 COVID-19 vaccine. Method: immunoSEQ multiplex PCR; TCRdb's copy keeps in-frame clones and lacks some. The data show some 120,000 clones, with roughly 91% seen just once and approximately 4.5% held by the top ten. Sequenced material: peripheral blood, taken on day 0 of MenACWY control vaccination. The receptor source for this set is an adult in good health. The CDR3 runs from the conserved cysteine through the conserved F or W. The D gene is left open where the match is weak. Rows give clone size only sometimes, using once, few, many, or a class for an expanded clone.

size | J | D | V | CDR3 | DNA
NA | TRBJ1-1 | NA | TRBV9 | CASSVGSQNTEAFF | TGTGCCAGCAGCGTGGGTTCCCAGAACACTGAAGCTTTCTTT
few | TRBJ2-7 | NA | TRBV4-1 | CASSQDPRERGPEQYF | TGCGCCAGCAGCCAAGATCCGAGAGAAAGAGGTCCCGAGCAGTACTTC
NA | TRBJ2-3 | TRBD2 | TRBV18 | CASSPLTSGGATDTQYF | TGTGCCAGCTCACCACTCACTAGCGGGGGGGCCACAGATACGCAGTATTTT
NA | TRBJ2-1 | TRBD1 | TRBV7-3 | CASSLRGQGAYNEQFF | TGTGCCAGCAGCTTAAGAGGTCAGGGGGCCTACAATGAGCAGTTCTTC
NA | TRBJ1-2 | TRBD1 | TRBV7-8 | CASSGTGTGYGYTF | TGTGCCAGCAGCGGAACCGGGACAGGCTATGGCTACACCTTC
NA | TRBJ1-5 | NA | TRBV21-1 | CASTHTGTGFCNQPQHF | TGTGCCAGCACCCACACGGGGACAGGGTTCTGCAATCAGCCCCAGCATTTT
NA | TRBJ2-2 | NA | TRBV19 | CASSIDIANTGELFF | TGTGCCAGTAGTATCGACATCGCGAACACCGGGGAGCTGTTTTTT
once | TRBJ1-1 | NA | TRBV7-9 | CASIDNLNTEAFF | TGTGCCAGCATAGACAACTTAAACACTGAAGCTTTCTTT
NA | TRBJ1-1 | NA | TRBV28 | CASRGALAAEAFF | TGTGCCAGCAGGGGGGCTCTCGCTGCTGAAGCTTTCTTT
NA | TRBJ1-2 | NA | TRBV3-1/TRBV3-2 | CASSVLGGANGYTF | TGTGCCAGCAGCGTTCTGGGGGGCGCAAATGGCTACACCTTC
once | TRBJ1-5 | NA | TRBV6-2/TRBV6-3 | CASSYSSGLGNQPQHF | TGTGCCAGCAGTTACTCATCAGGGTTGGGCAATCAGCCCCAGCATTTT
NA | TRBJ2-2 | TRBD2 | TRBV6-5 | CASSPGRAGELFF | TGTGCCAGCAGCCCGGGGAGGGCCGGGGAGCTGTTTTTT
NA | TRBJ1-3 | TRBD1 | TRBV7-6 | CASSLVDRVHSSGNTIYF | TGTGCCAGCAGCTTAGTCGACAGGGTTCATAGCTCTGGAAACACCATATATTTT
NA | TRBJ1-5 | TRBD1 | TRBV27 | CASSLDRGINQPQHF | TGTGCCAGCAGTCTGGACAGGGGGATCAATCAGCCCCAGCATTTT
NA | TRBJ2-1 | TRBD2 | TRBV18 | CASSSRLANNEQFF | TGTGCCAGCTCCTCGAGACTAGCCAACAATGAGCAGTTCTTC
NA | TRBJ1-4 | TRBD1 | TRBV27 | CASSFYRGSSTNEKLFF | TGTGCCAGCAGTTTCTACAGGGGTTCTTCAACTAATGAAAAACTGTTTTTT
NA | TRBJ2-3 | NA | TRBV14 | CASSLGGTQYF | TGTGCCAGCAGCCTGGGGGGTACGCAGTATTTT
NA | TRBJ2-1 | TRBD2 | TRBV15 | CATSRDPGLANEQFF | TGTGCCACCAGCAGAGATCCCGGACTAGCGAATGAGCAGTTCTTC
NA | TRBJ1-4 | NA | TRBV27 | CATTKPPYNEKLFF | TGTGCCACCACGAAGCCCCCCTACAATGAAAAACTGTTTTTT
NA | TRBJ1-5 | TRBD1 | TRBV18 | CASSPDRDQPQHF | TGTGCCAGCTCACCAGACAGGGACCAGCCCCAGCATTTT
few | TRBJ2-3 | TRBD2 | TRBV4-3 | CASSQASGGALDTQYF | TGCGCCAGCAGCCAAGCTAGCGGGGGGGCCCTAGATACGCAGTATTTT
NA | TRBJ2-1 | NA | TRBV27 | CASSRVSSYNEQFF | TGTGCCAGTAGCAGGGTTAGCTCCTACAATGAGCAGTTCTTC
NA | TRBJ1-1 | NA | TRBV6-5 | CASSSTERTEAFF | TGTGCCAGCAGTAGCACAGAACGCACTGAAGCTTTCTTT
NA | TRBJ2-1 | TRBD1 | TRBV7-9 | CASSLGQGVNEQFF | TGTGCCAGCAGCTTAGGGCAGGGGGTAAATGAGCAGTTCTTC
NA | TRBJ2-3 | TRBD1 | TRBV5-6 | CASSHMTGRSKDTQYF | TGTGCCAGCAGCCATATGACAGGGCGAAGTAAAGATACGCAGTATTTT
NA | TRBJ2-1 | NA | TRBV9 | CASSGRLGGYNEQFF | TGTGCCAGCAGCGGGCGCCTTGGTGGGTACAATGAGCAGTTCTTC
NA | TRBJ1-2 | NA | TRBV6-1 | CASSEVGGNYGYTF | TGTGCCAGCAGTGAGGTTGGAGGAAACTATGGCTACACCTTC
once | TRBJ2-5 | NA | TRBV18 | CASSQQGGQETQYF | TGTGCCAGCTCGCAACAGGGAGGGCAAGAGACCCAGTACTTC
NA | TRBJ1-4 | NA | TRBV7-6 | CASSPGTRNEKLFF | TGTGCCAGCAGCCCCGGGACGCGGAATGAAAAACTGTTTTTT
NA | TRBJ1-2 | TRBD1 | TRBV5-8 | CASMLTGQPASRNYGYTF | TGTGCCAGCATGCTTACGGGACAGCCAGCTTCTCGAAACTATGGCTACACCTTC
NA | TRBJ2-7 | NA | TRBV4-2 | CASSQEGAPGYEQYF | TGTGCCAGCAGCCAAGAAGGGGCCCCCGGGTACGAGCAGTACTTC
NA | TRBJ2-2 | NA | TRBV24-1 | CATSDSLGGQGVNTGELFF | TGTGCCACCAGTGATTCGCTGGGGGGGCAGGGGGTGAACACCGGGGAGCTGTTTTTT
NA | TRBJ1-5 | NA | TRBV19 | CASSTAGGGGRKYQPQHF | TGTGCCAGTAGTACAGCGGGTGGCGGGGGGCGAAAATATCAGCCCCAGCATTTT
NA | TRBJ2-3 | TRBD2 | TRBV6-1 | CASSENPSGSTDTQYF | TGTGCCAGCAGTGAAAACCCTAGCGGGAGCACAGATACGCAGTATTTT
NA | TRBJ1-4 | NA | TRBV5-1 | CASSSGKQWEKLFF | TGCGCCAGCAGCTCGGGGAAGCAGTGGGAAAAACTGTTTTTT
few | TRBJ1-5 | TRBD1 | TRBV28 | CASSSQTGGAWGYSNQPQHF | TGTGCCAGCAGTTCGCAGACAGGGGGCGCGTGGGGATATAGCAATCAGCCCCAGCATTTT
NA | TRBJ2-7 | NA | TRBV7-6 | CASSLAGHTYEQYF | TGTGCCAGCAGCTTAGCGGGACACACCTACGAGCAGTACTTC
NA | TRBJ1-1 | NA | TRBV6-5 | CASSYEAGTEAFF | TGTGCCAGCAGTTACGAGGCGGGGACTGAAGCTTTCTTT
NA | TRBJ1-1 | NA | TRBV19 | CASSIVPGQGMNTEAFF | TGTGCCAGTAGTATAGTTCCAGGGCAAGGAATGAACACTGAAGCTTTCTTT
NA | TRBJ2-3 | NA | TRBV3-1/TRBV3-2 | CASSQRRHTDTQYF | TGTGCCAGCAGCCAGCGGCGGCACACAGATACGCAGTATTTT
NA | TRBJ2-2 | NA | TRBV5-1 | CASSSGVVVLDGELFF | TGCGCCAGCAGCTCCGGGGTGGTCGTTTTGGACGGGGAGCTGTTTTTT
NA | TRBJ2-3 | TRBD2 | TRBV14 | CASSQERELRGTDTQYF | TGTGCCAGCAGCCAAGAGCGGGAGCTACGGGGCACAGATACGCAGTATTTT
NA | TRBJ1-1 | NA | TRBV5-8 | CASRRDEAGGAFF | TGTGCCAGCAGACGGGACGAAGCCGGTGGAGCTTTCTTT
NA | TRBJ2-3 | NA | TRBV11-2 | CASSPLGPVNTQYF | TGTGCCAGCAGCCCCCTCGGACCCGTAAATACGCAGTATTTT
NA | TRBJ1-2 | TRBD1 | TRBV4-3 | CASSVQGVYGYTF | TGCGCCAGCAGCGTCCAGGGGGTTTATGGCTACACCTTC
NA | TRBJ2-1 | NA | TRBV28 | CASRRRGRTNNEQFF | TGTGCCAGCAGACGAAGAGGGCGAACCAACAATGAGCAGTTCTTC
NA | TRBJ2-1 | TRBD2 | TRBV2 | CASSVSSGGADEQFF | TGTGCCAGCAGTGTCTCTAGCGGGGGGGCCGATGAGCAGTTCTTC
NA | TRBJ2-3 | NA | TRBV7-2 | CASSSDSGSDTQYF | TGTGCCAGCAGCTCAGATTCGGGTTCAGATACGCAGTATTTT
NA | TRBJ2-1 | NA | TRBV7-6 | CASSLPSRDMRMNEQFF | TGTGCCAGCAGCTTGCCTTCCAGGGACATGAGAATGAATGAGCAGTTCTTC
NA | TRBJ2-2 | TRBD2 | TRBV28 | CASSSGTSGGADTGELFF | TGTGCCAGCAGTTCGGGGACTAGCGGGGGGGCAGACACCGGGGAGCTGTTTTTT
once | TRBJ1-6 | TRBD1 | TRBV18 | CASSPGTGASNSPLHF | TGTGCCAGCTCACCCGGGACAGGGGCTTCCAATTCACCCCTCCACTTT
NA | TRBJ1-5 | NA | TRBV7-9 | CASSPSSVSLQPQHF | TGTGCCAGCAGCCCTAGCAGTGTTTCCCTCCAGCCCCAGCATTTT
NA | TRBJ2-1 | NA | TRBV28 | CASSLSRSGHSYNEQFF | TGTGCCAGCAGTTTATCTCGTAGCGGACACTCCTACAATGAGCAGTTCTTC
NA | TRBJ2-1 | NA | TRBV6-4 | CASSPGLSSYNEQFF | TGTGCCAGCAGTCCGGGACTCAGCTCCTACAATGAGCAGTTCTTC